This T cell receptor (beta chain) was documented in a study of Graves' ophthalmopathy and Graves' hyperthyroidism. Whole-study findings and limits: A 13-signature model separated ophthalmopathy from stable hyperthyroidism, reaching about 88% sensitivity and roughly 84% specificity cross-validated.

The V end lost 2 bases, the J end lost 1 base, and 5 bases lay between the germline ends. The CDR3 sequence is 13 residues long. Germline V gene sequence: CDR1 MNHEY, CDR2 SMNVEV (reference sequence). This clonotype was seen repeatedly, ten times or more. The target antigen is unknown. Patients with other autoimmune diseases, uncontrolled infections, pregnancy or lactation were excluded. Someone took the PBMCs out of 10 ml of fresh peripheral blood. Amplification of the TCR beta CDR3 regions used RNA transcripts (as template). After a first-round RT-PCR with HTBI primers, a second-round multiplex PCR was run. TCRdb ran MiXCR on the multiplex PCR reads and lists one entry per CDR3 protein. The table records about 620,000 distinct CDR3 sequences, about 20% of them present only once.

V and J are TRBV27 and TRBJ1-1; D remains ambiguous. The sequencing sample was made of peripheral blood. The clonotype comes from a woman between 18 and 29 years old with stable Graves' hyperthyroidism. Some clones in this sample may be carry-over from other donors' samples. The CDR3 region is CASSLRGNTEAFF. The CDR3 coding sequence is TGTGCCAGCAGTTTAAGAGGGAACACTGAAGCTTTCTTT.